Listed here are 5 T cell receptor beta chains from one sample, sequenced in a study of untreated major depressive disorder. Regarding the study as a whole: Compared with controls, depressed patients showed more TRBV05-01 (Vbeta 5.1) usage in CD4+ T cells.

Repertoires were generated with immunoSEQ multiplex PCR, while TCRdb's copy carries only in-frame clones and drops some. The sample yields around 13,000 clones, about 89% seen once. The antigens of these receptors remain unknown. Sequences were obtained from CD4+ T cells from PBMCs. The source of these receptors is a woman aged 25 to 39 with major depressive disorder.

The V gene is TRBV5-4, the J gene TRBJ2-7, with TRBD2 as a possible D gene (5 bases). Germline lookup yields CDR1 SGHNT and CDR2 YYREEE (reference sequence). The CDR3 extends over 14 amino acids. Trimming took 3 bases from V and 1 from J, leaving 11 bases between them. Here the CDR3 reads CASSSQGGSYEQYF. DNA for the CDR3: TGTGCCAGCAGCTCTCAAGGCGGGTCCTACGAGCAGTACTTC.

This clone was observed once. This chain joins TRBV27 and TRBJ2-7; 9 positions agree with TRBD1. CDR3 length: 15 residues. Germline CDR1 reads MNHEY; CDR2 reads SMNVEV (reference sequence). V gave up 3 bases and J gave up 4 bases; unmatched junction bases: 7. CDR3 sequence reads: CASSLAGTGPYEQYF. CDR3 sequence (DNA): TGTGCCAGCAGTTTGGCCGGGACAGGGCCTTACGAGCAGTACTTC.

This chain uses TRBV5-1 with TRBJ2-2; no definite D call. Trimming shortened V by 4 bases and J by 2 bases, and 15 bases separated the two germline ends. Germline CDR1 reads SGHRS; CDR2 reads YFSETQ. The CDR3 runs to 16 residues. CDR3 DNA: TGCGCCAGCAGCCGGCAGAGCCTTCTTAACACCGGGGAGCTGTTTTTT. Its protein product is CASSRQSLLNTGELFF.

A single count supports this clone. The rearrangement links TRBV2 to TRBJ1-2; D gene ambiguous. The germline V gene encodes CDR1 SNHLY and CDR2 FYNNEI. Trimming stripped 3 bases from V and 0 bases from J, with 8 bases between. CDR3 length: 14 amino acids. This CDR3 is CASSDIKTNYGYTF. The DNA for the CDR3 is TGTGCCAGCAGTGATATAAAGACTAACTATGGCTACACCTTC.

The chain employs TRBV6-6 and TRBJ2-1; D not resolved. CDR3 length equals 11 residues. CDR1 MNHNY and CDR2 SVGAGI come from the germline V gene (reference sequence). Between the trimmed V and J ends, which lost 8 bases and 1 base, there was a span of 3 bases. The CDR3 region has the DNA TGTGCCAGCCCTTCCTACAATGAGCAGTTCTTC. It codes for CASPSYNEQFF.